This is a list of T cell receptor beta chains from one sample in a study of blood T cell repertoires in COVID-19. Produced via immunoSEQ multiplex PCR; TCRdb's table is partial and in-frame only. The sample includes approximately 250,000 clones, roughly 91% of them seen just once. Sample: PBMCs or T cells enriched from blood (not recorded which). The receptors stem from a woman aged 30 to 39 who had recovered from COVID-19. Both conserved end residues are part of each CDR3. D genes are given only for firm matches. The listing skips clone size in some rows; elsewhere it reads once, few, many or a size class.

abundance	d_gene	j_gene	v_gene	CDR3nt	CDR3aa
-	-	TRBJ2-1	TRBV28	TGTGCCAGCAGGGGATTCGGGGGGCGTAGCTCCTACAATGAGCAGTTCTTC	CASRGFGGRSSYNEQFF
-	-	TRBJ1-1	TRBV28	TGTGCCAGCAGCGCCCTGACAGACATGAACACTGAAGCTTTCTTT	CASSALTDMNTEAFF
-	TRBD1	TRBJ2-7	TRBV9	TGTGCCAGCAGCGTTACACCGGGACAGGGGATATCAAAAGAGCCCTACGAGCAGTACTTC	CASSVTPGQGISKEPYEQYF
-	-	TRBJ1-2	TRBV27	TGTGCCAGCGGGTCCGGGGGTGCCGTTAACTATGGCTACACCTTC	CASGSGGAVNYGYTF
-	TRBD2	TRBJ2-1	TRBV7-3	TGTGCCAGTGCGACTAGCGGGAGTGACAATGAGCAGTTCTTC	CASATSGSDNEQFF
-	TRBD2	TRBJ2-1	TRBV19	TGTGCCAGTAGTTTCGGACTAGCGGACTACAATGAGCAGTTCTTC	CASSFGLADYNEQFF
-	TRBD1	TRBJ1-1	TRBV7-2	TGTGCCAGCAGCTCCCCCCCGGACAGGGTTAACACTGAAGCTTTCTTT	CASSSPPDRVNTEAFF
-	TRBD1	TRBJ1-2	TRBV28	TGTGCCAGCAGTTCGAGGGGCGCAGGGGGTAGGAGTGGCTACACCTTC	CASSSRGAGGRSGYTF
-	-	TRBJ1-2	TRBV6-6	TGTGCCAGCAGTTACATTTCGTATGGCTACACCTTC	CASSYISYGYTF
medium-sized	TRBD1	TRBJ2-3	TRBV6-4	TGTGCCAGCAGTGGGACAGGGGGCACAGATACGCAGTATTTT	CASSGTGGTDTQYF
-	TRBD1	TRBJ1-1	TRBV19	TGTGCCAGTAGTATAGGTAGGGGGCCGAACACTGAAGCTTTCTTT	CASSIGRGPNTEAFF
-	-	TRBJ1-2	TRBV19	TGTGCCAGTAGTATACAAACCAGGGTTGGCTACACCTTC	CASSIQTRVGYTF
-	-	TRBJ1-1	TRBV3-1/TRBV3-2	TGTGCCAGCAGCCAAGATAGCCCCCCTTCCGCGAACACTGAAGCTTTCTTT	CASSQDSPPSANTEAFF
-	-	TRBJ2-3	TRBV30	TGTGCCTGGAGTCCCCTCCGCACAGATACGCAGTATTTT	CAWSPLRTDTQYF
-	-	TRBJ1-5	TRBV10-3	TGTGCCATCAGTGAGTCTGGGCAGGGCAATCAGCCCCAGCATTTT	CAISESGQGNQPQHF
-	TRBD1	TRBJ1-2	TRBV9	TGTGCCAGCAGCTCGTGGACAGGGGGGAACTATGGCTACACCTTC	CASSSWTGGNYGYTF
-	TRBD1	TRBJ2-7	TRBV28	TGTGCCAGCAGTGAGACAGGGGGCAAAGCGTACGAGCAGTACTTC	CASSETGGKAYEQYF
-	-	TRBJ1-1	TRBV18	TGTGCCAGCTCACCCGGGACACATAACACTGAAGCTTTCTTT	CASSPGTHNTEAFF
once	-	TRBJ2-1	TRBV10-1	TGCGCTCATTCTGCGATCGGGATCGATGAGCAGTTCTTC	CAHSAIGIDEQFF
-	-	TRBJ1-2	TRBV19	TGTGCCAGTTCCATAAGTTGGACAGCCATTGGAGACTATGGCTACACCTTC	CASSISWTAIGDYGYTF
few	TRBD1	TRBJ2-7	TRBV14	TGTGCCAGCAGCCAAGATGCCGGGACAGGGACCTACGAGCAGTACTTC	CASSQDAGTGTYEQYF
once	-	TRBJ2-7	TRBV4-3	TGCGCCAGCAGCAAGGACTACGGCACCTACGAGCAGTACTTC	CASSKDYGTYEQYF
-	-	TRBJ1-5	TRBV9	TGTGCCAGCAGCGTAGACAGAAATCAGCCCCAGCATTTT	CASSVDRNQPQHF
-	-	TRBJ1-4	TRBV7-2	TGTGCCAGCAGCTTAGGCCCCCTACAGAGAGAAAAACTGTTTTTT	CASSLGPLQREKLFF
-	-	TRBJ1-1	TRBV27	TGTGCCAGCAGTTTACAGTCAGGTGACAGGCGGAACACTGAAGCTTTCTTT	CASSLQSGDRRNTEAFF
-	TRBD1	TRBJ1-5	TRBV7-3	TGTGCCAGCAGCCCGGGACAGGGCGGCAATCAGCCCCAGCATTTT	CASSPGQGGNQPQHF
-	-	TRBJ1-4	TRBV5-1	TGCGCCAGCAGCTTGACAGTTCTCAATGAAAAACTGTTTTTT	CASSLTVLNEKLFF
few	TRBD1	TRBJ1-5	TRBV29-1	TGCAGCGTCCGACAGGGAAATCAGCCCCAGCATTTT	CSVRQGNQPQHF
-	-	TRBJ2-5	TRBV9	TGTGCCAGCAGCGTAGATGCGGGGACAGTCTTTCAAGAGACCCAGTACTTC	CASSVDAGTVFQETQYF
-	-	TRBJ2-1	TRBV7-5	TGTGCCAGAAGCCGACTAGACCATGAGCAGTTCTTC	CARSRLDHEQFF
once	TRBD2	TRBJ2-1	TRBV14	TGTGCCAGCAGCCTCGGGACTAGCGGGAGTGCTGAGCAGTTCTTC	CASSLGTSGSAEQFF
-	TRBD1	TRBJ2-4	TRBV19	TGTGCCAGTAGGACAACAGGGGGCCTAAAAAACATTCAGTACTTC	CASRTTGGLKNIQYF
-	-	TRBJ1-2	TRBV4-2	TGTGCCAGCAGCCAAGATCCCCACAGAGACTATGGCTACACCTTC	CASSQDPHRDYGYTF
once	-	TRBJ2-7	TRBV5-1	TGCGCCAGCAGCTTGGGTACGATGAGCTCCTACGAGCAGTACTTC	CASSLGTMSSYEQYF
-	-	TRBJ1-6	TRBV5-4	TGTGCCAGCAGCGAAACAGGGAGCTCCTATAATTCACCCCTCCACTTT	CASSETGSSYNSPLHF
once	TRBD1	TRBJ1-1	TRBV19	TGTGCCAGTAGTGTGACAGGGTTAATGAACACTGAAGCTTTCTTT	CASSVTGLMNTEAFF
-	-	TRBJ2-1	TRBV30	TGTGCCTGGGGCCGACTAGTTGAGCAGTTCTTC	CAWGRLVEQFF
-	TRBD2	TRBJ2-2	TRBV29-1	TGCAGCGTCGGACTAGCTTACACCGGGGAGCTGTTTTTT	CSVGLAYTGELFF
-	TRBD1	TRBJ2-2	TRBV7-8	TGTGCCAGCAGCAGGACAGGAAACACCGGGGAGCTGTTTTTT	CASSRTGNTGELFF
few	TRBD1	TRBJ2-7	TRBV11-1	TGTGCCAGCAGCTCCCGGACAGGGTCGGACGAGCAGTACTTC	CASSSRTGSDEQYF
-	TRBD2	TRBJ2-7	TRBV24-1	TGTGCCACCCCTTGGGAGGGGAGCTCCTACGAGCAGTACTTC	CATPWEGSSYEQYF
-	TRBD1	TRBJ1-5	TRBV27	TGTGCCAGCAGTCTTATGTATCAGACAGGGCTCGGTCAGCCCCAGCATTTT	CASSLMYQTGLGQPQHF
-	-	TRBJ2-3	TRBV7-9	TGTGCCAGCAGCCTAGCCCCGAGCACAGATACGCAGTATTTT	CASSLAPSTDTQYF
-	-	TRBJ1-1	TRBV28	TGTGCCAGCAGTCCCCTCTCTTATTACCGGGACACTGAAGCTTTCTTT	CASSPLSYYRDTEAFF
-	-	TRBJ1-2	TRBV4-3	TGCGCCAGCAGCCCCCGCCGGGGGTCCCGTGGTGATGGCTACACCTTC	CASSPRRGSRGDGYTF
-	TRBD1	TRBJ2-1	TRBV3-1/TRBV3-2	TGTGCCAGCCCAGACTACCCAGGACAGGATGAGCAGTTCTTC	CASPDYPGQDEQFF
-	-	TRBJ2-2	TRBV19	TGTGCCAGTAGTAAACCGCCCAGGGGTATGAACACCGGGGAGCTGTTTTTT	CASSKPPRGMNTGELFF
-	TRBD2	TRBJ2-3	TRBV6-5	TGTGCCAGCAGGACTAGCGGCCCAGAAACGCAGTATTTT	CASRTSGPETQYF
once	TRBD1	TRBJ1-2	TRBV15	TGTGCCACCAGCAGAGACGAGGGACAGAGCTATGGCTACACCTTC	CATSRDEGQSYGYTF
-	TRBD1	TRBJ1-2	TRBV19	TGTGCCAGTAGTCTTATTGGGGGACAGGGGCTCTATGGCTACACCTTC	CASSLIGGQGLYGYTF
-	-	TRBJ2-1	TRBV4-1	TGCGCCAGCAGCCAAGGAGGGCCATTCTCCTACAATGAGCAGTTCTTC	CASSQGGPFSYNEQFF
-	-	TRBJ2-5	TRBV29-1	TGCAGCGTTGAAGAAGGAGCGGGTCAGTACTTC	CSVEEGAGQYF
-	TRBD1	TRBJ1-4	TRBV6-5	TGTGCCAGCAGTAACAGGGGGCTATCTAATGAAAAACTGTTTTTT	CASSNRGLSNEKLFF
once	-	TRBJ2-1	TRBV6-5	TGTGCCAGCAGTTACTCGTCGGACAAAAACAATGAGCAGTTCTTC	CASSYSSDKNNEQFF
-	-	TRBJ1-1	TRBV6-2/TRBV6-3	TGTGCCAGCAGTTATGTCTCCCCGCGGAGCACTGAAGCTTTCTTT	CASSYVSPRSTEAFF
-	TRBD1	TRBJ2-1	TRBV28	TGTGCCAGCAGCCCAGGGACAGCTCGGTACAATGAGCAGTTCTTC	CASSPGTARYNEQFF
-	-	TRBJ1-6	TRBV7-3	TGTGCCAGCAGCTTAAGGCGGGGGGCTTCGTCACCCCTCCACTTT	CASSLRRGASSPLHF
-	TRBD1	TRBJ1-1	TRBV19	TGTGCCAGTAGTCCATTACCCGGGACAGGAATTGGCGTGAACACTGAAGCTTTCTTT	CASSPLPGTGIGVNTEAFF
-	-	TRBJ1-1	TRBV5-5	TGTGCCAGCAGCTTTAATGGGGCTGGCACTGAAGCTTTCTTT	CASSFNGAGTEAFF